This passage covers 6 T cell receptor beta chains from one sample sequenced in a study of molecular identifiers for immune sequencing clone quantification. Each CDR3 protein gets one entry after TCRdb re-called the PCR reads with MiXCR. The data show roughly 320,000 distinct CDR3 sequences, around a fifth seen once. Material: naive CD8+ T cells from blood, with Jurkat cell RNA spiked in. Subset reported: FACS-sorted CD8+CD4-CCR7+CD45RA+ naive T cells. These receptors all stem from a human donor in good health. Some libraries in this study had Jurkat cell RNA spiked in.

In this sample, this clonotype turned up many times. CDR3 sequence (DNA): TGTGCCAGCAGCCCACGAAGGACTAGCGGGAGCTCCTACAATGAGCAGTTCTTC. Translation: CASSPRRTSGSSYNEQFF. The V call is TRBV11-2, the J call TRBJ2-1, with 13 bases identical to TRBD2. With V trimmed by 5 bases and J by 0 bases, 7 bases remained unmatched. The CDR3 length is 18 residues. In germline, CDR1 is SGHAT, CDR2 FQNNGV. The complete variable domain, with remaining parts taken from reference TRBV11-2 and TRBJ2-1, reads EAGVAQSPRYKIIEKRQSVAFWCNPISGHATLYWYQQILGQGPKLLIQFQNNGVVDDSQLPKDRFSAERLKGVDSTLKIQPAKLEDSAVYLCASSPRRTSGSSYNEQFFGPGTRLTVL.

This clonotype was detected many times. The chain has TRBV9 and TRBJ1-1; the D gene is possibly TRBD1 (5 bases). The V gene lost 2 bases and the J gene lost 5 bases, with 13 bases spanning the gap. The germline CDR1 and CDR2 sequences are SGDLS and YYNGEE. This CDR3 region has 14 residues. CDR3: CASSVIPGGTEAFF. CDR3 nucleotide sequence: TGTGCCAGCAGCGTCATCCCGGGGGGGACTGAAGCTTTCTTT. The complete variable domain, with remaining parts taken from reference TRBV9 and TRBJ1-1, reads DSGVTQTPKHLITATGQRVTLRCSPRSGDLSVYWYQQSLDQGLQFLIQYYNGEERAKGNILERFSAQQFPDLHSELNLSSLELGDSALYFCASSVIPGGTEAFFGQGTRLTVV.

CDR3 DNA sequence: TGCAGTGCTAGACAGACTGGAAGCTCCTACAATGAGCAGTTCTTC. The encoded protein is CSARQTGSSYNEQFF. The chain uses TRBV20-1 and TRBJ2-1, with D hard to call. V gave up 2 bases and J gave up 0 bases, with 11 bases separating them. Per the germline V gene, CDR1 is DFQATT and CDR2 is SNEGSKA (reference sequence). The CDR3 extends over 15 amino acids.

A note on this clonotype: This may be a read error: a much more frequent sequence differs by one nucleotide. This rearrangement joins TRBV28 to TRBJ2-7; D could derive from TRBD1 or TRBD2 (6 bases each). The V gene's germline CDR1 is MDHEN and CDR2 SYDVKM. This CDR3 has 10 residues. Trimming left V 7 bases short and J 6 bases short, with 7 bases between. The CDR3 DNA reads as TGTGCCAGCACGGGGGCCGAGCAGTACTTC. Amino acid sequence: CASTGAEQYF.

This clonotype was detected many times. The chain carries TRBV12-3 or TRBV12-4 and TRBJ2-5; 8 bases map to TRBD1. CDR3 length equals 14 residues. Trimming at V came to 6 bases and at J to 1 base, leaving 4 bases not matched to a gene. DNA of the CDR3: TGTGCCAGCAGGGACAGGGCAAGCCAAGAGACCCAGTACTTC. This gives the protein CASRDRASQETQYF.

This clonotype was seen at least ten times. The chain combines TRBV30 with TRBJ1-1; 12 nucleotides line up with TRBD1. The CDR3 has 12 amino acids. Looked up from germline, CDR1 is GTSNPN and CDR2 is SVGIG (reference sequence). With 5 bases clipped from V and 8 bases from J, the junction kept 3 bases outside the gene matches. The CDR3 nucleotides are TGTGCCTGGGGGACAGGGGGCTCCGAAGCTTTCTTT. It is translated as CAWGTGGSEAFF.